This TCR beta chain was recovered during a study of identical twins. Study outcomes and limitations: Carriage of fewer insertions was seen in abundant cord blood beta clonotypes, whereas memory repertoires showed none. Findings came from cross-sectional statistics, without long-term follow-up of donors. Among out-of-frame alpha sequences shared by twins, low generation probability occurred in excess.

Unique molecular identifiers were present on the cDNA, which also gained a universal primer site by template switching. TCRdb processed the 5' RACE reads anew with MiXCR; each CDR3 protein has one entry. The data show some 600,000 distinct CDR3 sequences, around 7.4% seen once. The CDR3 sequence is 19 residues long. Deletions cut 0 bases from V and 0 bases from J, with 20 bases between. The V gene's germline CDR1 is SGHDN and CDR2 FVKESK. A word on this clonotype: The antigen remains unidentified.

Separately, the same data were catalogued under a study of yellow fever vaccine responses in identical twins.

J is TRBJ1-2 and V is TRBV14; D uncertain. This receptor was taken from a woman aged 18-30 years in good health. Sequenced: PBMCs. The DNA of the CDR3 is TGTGCCAGCAGCCAAGAGCCCGAGGCGGTAGGACGGTCTAACTATGGCTACACCTTC. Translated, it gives CASSQEPEAVGRSNYGYTF. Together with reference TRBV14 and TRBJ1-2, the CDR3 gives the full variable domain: EAGVTQFPSHSVIEKGQTVTLRCDPISGHDNLYWYRRVMGKEIKFLLHFVKESKQDESGMPNNRFLAERTGGTYSTLKVQPAELEDSGVYFCASSQEPEAVGRSNYGYTFGSGTRLTVV.